A single sample gave rise to the 23 T cell receptor beta chains below, sequenced in a study of T cell responses to AZD1222 COVID-19 vaccine. Clones were read by immunoSEQ multiplex PCR, and TCRdb kept only the in-frame ones, dropping some. In the table there are about 110,000 clones, about 91% of which are singletons. The material was peripheral blood, obtained on day 0 of AZD1222 vaccination. These receptor sequences come from an adult in good health.

This clone was found a few times. The chain has TRBV18 and TRBJ2-1; 11 bases line up with TRBD2. Looked up from germline, CDR1 is KGHSH and CDR2 is LQKENI. The ends lost 3 bases at V and 7 bases at J; junction bases unmatched: 8. The CDR3 spans 16 residues. The CDR3 loop reads CASSPQLAGGKNEQFF. The CDR3 bases are TGTGCCAGCTCACCGCAGCTAGCGGGGGGAAAAAATGAGCAGTTCTTC.

The chain carries TRBV7-2 and TRBJ1-5; D call uncertain. Trimming stripped 5 bases from V and 6 bases from J, with 11 bases between. CDR1 SGHTA and CDR2 FQGNSA come from the germline V gene. The CDR3 is 13 residues long. The CDR3 sequence: CASSRSIGQPQHF. The CDR3 DNA reads TGTGCCAGCAGCCGCTCGATAGGTCAGCCCCAGCATTTT.

The V and J genes are TRBV7-2 and TRBJ1-1; possible D gene TRBD1, 6 bases. The CDR3 has 13 amino acids. Trimming cost V 6 bases and J 1 base, with 9 bases left between them. Looked up from germline, CDR1 is SGHTA and CDR2 is FQGNSA. The CDR3 DNA reads as TGTGCCAGCAGGAGAGGGGGGAACACTGAAGCTTTCTTT. Amino acid sequence: CASRRGGNTEAFF.

The chain couples TRBV6-5 to TRBJ1-1, with 8 bases lining up with TRBD1. CDR1 and CDR2 (germline): MNHEY, SVGAGI. The CDR3 covers 16 residues. J was trimmed by 2 bases and V by 4 bases; bases with no gene match: 9. The CDR3, as DNA: TGTGCCAGCAGTTCCCCCCGGGACAGGATTAACACTGAAGCTTTCTTT. The encoded protein is CASSSPRDRINTEAFF.

The CDR3 DNA is TGTGCCAGCAGTGGGGATGAAAAACTGTTTTTT. Protein product: CASSGDEKLFF. This sequence joins TRBV2 and TRBJ1-4; D is unresolved. Germline V lookup: CDR1 SNHLY, CDR2 FYNNEI. The CDR3 extends over 11 amino acids. The V end lost 4 bases, the J end lost 6 bases, and 3 bases lay between the germline ends.

The chain has TRBV10-1 and TRBJ2-1; 7 bases line up with TRBD2. V lost 10 bases, J lost 0 bases, and 15 bases stayed unmatched. Germline values: CDR1 WNHNN, CDR2 SYGVQD (reference sequence). This CDR3 has 17 amino acids. In nucleotides, the CDR3 is TGCGCCACCACTGCGTCAGCGGGGACTAACTCCTACAATGAGCAGTTCTTC. Protein: CATTASAGTNSYNEQFF.

The chain employs TRBV5-1 and TRBJ2-3; possible D gene TRBD1, 6 bases. The germline gives CDR1 SGHRS, CDR2 YFSETQ. Deletions cut 4 bases from V and 2 bases from J, with 11 bases between. The CDR3 sequence is 14 residues long. CDR3 DNA: TGCGCCAGCAGCCCGGGACAAGTCACAGATACGCAGTATTTT. It translates to CASSPGQVTDTQYF.

Here the CDR3 reads CATSRPTRLAGEPDTQYF. The CDR3 DNA sequence: TGTGCCACCAGTCGCCCAACCAGACTAGCGGGGGAACCAGATACGCAGTATTTT. V usage is TRBV24-1 and J usage is TRBJ2-3; 12 positions match TRBD2. The J segment lost 4 bases and the V segment lost 6 bases, leaving 13 bases of the junction unmatched. Germline assignment: CDR1 KGHDR and CDR2 SFDVKD. There are 18 residues in the CDR3.

The genes are TRBV4-3 and TRBJ1-6, with a weak D call TRBD1 (6 bases). V was clipped by 0 bases and J by 6 bases, with 12 bases between them. Germline lookup yields CDR1 LGHNA and CDR2 YSLEER. The CDR3 has 16 residues. The CDR3 nucleotides read TGCGCCAGCAGCCAAGATGGTGAGGGGGGTAATTCACCCCTCCACTTT. Residues: CASSQDGEGGNSPLHF.

The chain carries TRBV19 and TRBJ2-1; 7 nucleotides match TRBD2. The CDR3 has 16 amino acids. Per the germline V gene, CDR1 is LNHDA and CDR2 is SQIVND (reference sequence). The V and J ends lost 1 base and 9 bases, in that order; junction bases with no gene match: 12. The CDR3 loop is CASSIVPSGLGGEQFF. The CDR3 coding sequence is TGTGCCAGTAGTATAGTCCCTAGCGGCCTTGGTGGTGAGCAGTTCTTC.

This clone was observed once. The chain has TRBV6-2 or TRBV6-3 and TRBJ2-3; 10 nucleotides line up with TRBD1. The V gene end was trimmed by 5 bases and the J gene end by 3 bases; junction bases not matched to a gene: 2. Germline lookup yields CDR1 MNHEY and CDR2 SVGEGT. CDR3 length: 14 residues. CDR3 amino acids: CASSGQGVTDTQYF. CDR3 DNA: TGTGCCAGCAGTGGACAGGGGGTGACAGATACGCAGTATTTT.

This clone was found once. J is TRBJ1-1 and V is TRBV18, with no clear D. The CDR3 contains 14 residues. The V gene lost 1 base and the J gene lost 4 bases, with 10 bases spanning the gap. Germline lookup yields CDR1 KGHSH and CDR2 LQKENI. DNA for the CDR3: TGTGCCAGCTCACCACTAGCGCTGGGCACTGAAGCTTTCTTT. Residues: CASSPLALGTEAFF.

CDR3 in DNA: TGTGCCAGTAGTATAGCCCTAGCGGGGGGATTGGATACGCAGTATTTT. Amino acid sequence: CASSIALAGGLDTQYF. V is TRBV19 and J is TRBJ2-3, with 11 bases matching TRBD2. This CDR3 comprises 16 residues. Germline CDR1 LNHDA, CDR2 SQIVND (reference sequence). The ends lost 1 base at V and 6 bases at J; junction bases unmatched: 6.

The V and J genes are TRBV14 and TRBJ1-6; D not certain. The ends were cut back, 1 base at V and 8 bases at J, with 6 bases in the middle. Germline V gene data show CDR1 as SGHDN and CDR2 as FVKESK. CDR3 length equals 13 residues. CDR3 residues: CASSQVADSPLHF. The CDR3 DNA reads TGTGCCAGCAGCCAAGTGGCAGATTCACCCCTCCACTTT.

The rearrangement links TRBV9 to TRBJ2-2, with no clear D. This CDR3 contains 14 residues. CDR1 and CDR2 from the germline V gene are SGDLS and YYNGEE. Trimming pared 4 bases from V and 6 bases from J, leaving 13 bases between. CDR3 bases: TGTGCCAGCAGCCCCCAAACTGGGGCCGGGGAGCTGTTTTTT. Translation gives CASSPQTGAGELFF.

The chain joins TRBV7-2 to TRBJ1-1; the D gene is possibly TRBD1 (5 bases). Germline V gene sequence: CDR1 SGHTA, CDR2 FQGNSA. The CDR3 length is 15 residues. Trimming took off 1 base at V and 1 base at J, with 10 bases between the two ends. The CDR3 DNA reads TGTGCCAGCAGCTTAGGATTCGGGGGGAACACTGAAGCTTTCTTT. Residues: CASSLGFGGNTEAFF. Full variable domain (rest looked up from reference TRBV7-2 and TRBJ1-1): GAGVSQSPSNKVTEKGKDVELRCDPISGHTALYWYRQSLGQGLEFLIYFQGNSAPDKSGLPSDRFSAERTGGSVSTLTIQRTQQEDSAVYLCASSLGFGGNTEAFFGQGTRLTVV.

The V and J genes are TRBV6-4 and TRBJ1-1; a possible D gene is TRBD1 (6 bases). CDR3 length: 13 residues. Germline V gene sequence: CDR1 MRHNA, CDR2 SNTAGT. V lost 3 bases to trimming and J lost 10 bases, with 15 bases between them. The CDR3 spells CASSDSETGGAFF. The DNA of the CDR3 is TGTGCCAGCAGTGATTCCGAGACAGGAGGAGCTTTCTTT.

The gene calls are TRBV7-8 and TRBJ1-2; weak D call: TRBD1 (5 bases). V lost 5 bases to trimming and J lost 6 bases, with 16 bases between them. Germline V gene data show CDR1 as SGHVS and CDR2 as FQNEAQ. This CDR3 comprises 14 residues. The CDR3 nucleotides are TGTGCCAGCAGCCTAGGTGCGGGGCGGGATGGCTACACCTTC. This codes for CASSLGAGRDGYTF.

V gene TRBV5-1 combines with J gene TRBJ2-7; D is unclear. V lost 0 bases to trimming and J lost 4 bases, with 8 bases between them. The CDR3 loop spans 13 amino acids. Germline lookup yields CDR1 SGHRS and CDR2 YFSETQ. For the CDR3, the DNA is TGCGCCAGCAGCTTGGTATTCCAGTACGAGCAGTACTTC. It specifies CASSLVFQYEQYF.

The rearrangement links TRBV7-2 to TRBJ2-2; D is possibly TRBD2 (7 bases). The CDR3 runs 15 residues. CDR1 and CDR2 from the germline V gene are SGHTA and FQGNSA. V was shortened by 7 bases and J by 9 bases, with 21 bases between the two germline ends. The CDR3 region has the DNA TGTGCCAGCACCCCGGGGGGCCCCAATACTAGGGAGCTGTTTTTT. Its protein product is CASTPGGPNTRELFF.

Remarks on this clone: The identical CDR3 is also encoded by other nucleotide sequences in the sample. V and J are TRBV7-2 and TRBJ2-7; D remains unclear. CDR3 length: 11 amino acids. Trimming removed 5 bases at V and 0 bases at J, with 2 bases between. Germline CDR1 and CDR2: SGHTA and FQGNSA. CDR3 bases: TGTGCCAGCAGCCCCTCCTACGAGCAGTACTTC. It translates to CASSPSYEQYF.

The chain joins TRBV6-5 to TRBJ1-4; 7 bases map to TRBD1. CDR1 and CDR2 from the germline V gene are MNHEY and SVGAGI. J gave up 7 bases and V 4 bases, and 6 bases lay outside the gene matches. The CDR3 loop spans 14 amino acids. This CDR3 is CASSFTGAPEKLFF. CDR3 bases: TGTGCCAGCAGTTTCACAGGGGCCCCTGAAAAACTGTTTTTT.

There are a few counts of this clone. This chain's CDR3 is CASSRQVSGYTF. The CDR3 nucleotides read TGTGCCAGCAGCAGACAGGTTTCTGGCTACACCTTC. This chain joins TRBV28 and TRBJ1-2; D perhaps matches TRBD1 (6 bases). Trimming left V 6 bases short and J 7 bases short, with 12 bases between. The CDR3 has 12 amino acids. Germline V gene data show CDR1 as MDHEN and CDR2 as SYDVKM.